This T cell receptor beta chain originates from a study of T cells in tumors after PD-1 blockade. Study-wide background: Some patients also took daily vismodegib 150 mg during anti-PD-1 treatment. Regarding the study as a whole: Peripheral recruitment is suggested, as some novel exhausted tumor clones were in pre-treatment blood.

Sequencing used immunoSEQ multiplex PCR; TCRdb keeps in-frame clones, though not all of them. Among 10,000 to 15,000 clones listed, about three fifths were seen once. Germline CDR1 and CDR2: MDHEN and SYDVKM. V was pared by 0 bases and J by 7 bases, with 12 bases between. CDR3 length: 15 residues. Before and after PD-1 blockade, biopsies were collected from the same primary tumor site. On this clone itself: Antigen specificity is unknown.

The TCR originated in a human donor with cutaneous squamous cell carcinoma. This sequence joins TRBV28 and TRBJ1-4, with D possibly being TRBD1 (5 bases). The sample here was tumor tissue, taken before anti-PD-1 treatment. As DNA, the CDR3 is TGTGCCAGCAGTTTATGGACAGCCGGGGGTGAAAAACTGTTTTTT. Translating gives CASSLWTAGGEKLFF.